This is a list of T cell receptor beta chains from one sample in a study of blood T cell repertoires in COVID-19. The assay was immunoSEQ multiplex PCR, and TCRdb's table has in-frame clones only and misses some. This sample carries roughly 69,000 clones, more than 75% of them seen once, and the ten largest clones take 13% to 15%. Sequenced input: peripheral blood. These receptors all come from a man in his sixties with COVID-19, enrolled during active disease. Each CDR3 is given with its conserved first and last residue. D genes are given only for firm matches. Clone size appears in some rows only: once, few, many, or a class for an expanded clone.

d_call: TRBD1; cdr3_length: 15; clone_size: -; v_call: TRBV5-1; j_call: TRBJ2-1; cdr3_nt: TGCGCCAGCAGCTTGCAAGGACAGGGTGGCAATGAGCAGTTCTTC; cdr3_aa: CASSLQGQGGNEQFF
d_call: -; cdr3_length: 13; clone_size: -; v_call: TRBV6-6; j_call: TRBJ1-2; cdr3_nt: TGTGCCAGCAGTATCCGGGGGAGTGGCGGCTACACCTTC; cdr3_aa: CASSIRGSGGYTF
d_call: TRBD1; cdr3_length: 13; clone_size: -; v_call: TRBV5-1; j_call: TRBJ1-2; cdr3_nt: TGCGCCAGCAGCATAGGACAGGGCGGTGGCTACACCTTC; cdr3_aa: CASSIGQGGGYTF
d_call: -; cdr3_length: 16; clone_size: -; v_call: TRBV10-1; j_call: TRBJ2-3; cdr3_nt: TGCGCCAGCAGTCCGTTAGGAGGGGACTCCACAGATACGCAGTATTTT; cdr3_aa: CASSPLGGDSTDTQYF
d_call: -; cdr3_length: 13; clone_size: -; v_call: TRBV6-5; j_call: TRBJ2-7; cdr3_nt: TGTGCCACCCAGAGCAGGGGGGCGTTCGAGCAGTACTTC; cdr3_aa: CATQSRGAFEQYF
d_call: TRBD1; cdr3_length: 15; clone_size: -; v_call: TRBV10-1; j_call: TRBJ2-3; cdr3_nt: TGCGCCAGCAGAGCGGACAGGGAATGGTCAGATACGCAGTATTTT; cdr3_aa: CASRADREWSDTQYF
d_call: -; cdr3_length: 13; clone_size: -; v_call: TRBV10-3; j_call: TRBJ2-7; cdr3_nt: TGTGCCATCAAAGGGGCAGCCTCCTACGAGCAGTACTTC; cdr3_aa: CAIKGAASYEQYF
d_call: TRBD1; cdr3_length: 16; clone_size: few; v_call: TRBV27; j_call: TRBJ2-5; cdr3_nt: TGTGCCAGCAGTTCCCCGACAGGGCCAGGGGGTGAGACCCAGTACTTC; cdr3_aa: CASSSPTGPGGETQYF
d_call: -; cdr3_length: 12; clone_size: few; v_call: TRBV3-1/TRBV3-2; j_call: TRBJ2-3; cdr3_nt: TGTGCCAGCAGCCAAGAAGGACAGTTGCAGTATTTT; cdr3_aa: CASSQEGQLQYF
d_call: -; cdr3_length: 11; clone_size: -; v_call: TRBV28; j_call: TRBJ2-1; cdr3_nt: TGTGCCGCAACCGGACTACACGAGCAGTTCTTC; cdr3_aa: CAATGLHEQFF
d_call: -; cdr3_length: 13; clone_size: -; v_call: TRBV30; j_call: TRBJ2-7; cdr3_nt: TGTGCCTGGATATCTCGCCCCACGGGGGAGCAGTACTTC; cdr3_aa: CAWISRPTGEQYF
d_call: TRBD2; cdr3_length: 15; clone_size: few; v_call: TRBV2; j_call: TRBJ2-7; cdr3_nt: TGTGCCAGCAAGGATTCGGGAGGAAGTCCCTACGAGCAGTACTTC; cdr3_aa: CASKDSGGSPYEQYF
d_call: TRBD2; cdr3_length: 15; clone_size: -; v_call: TRBV7-2; j_call: TRBJ2-7; cdr3_nt: TGTGCCAGCAGCGCCACTCCGGGACTACCAGTCGAGCAGTACTTC; cdr3_aa: CASSATPGLPVEQYF
d_call: -; cdr3_length: 13; clone_size: -; v_call: TRBV7-9; j_call: TRBJ1-2; cdr3_nt: TGTGCCAGCAGCCCAGACTGGAACTATGGCTACACCTTC; cdr3_aa: CASSPDWNYGYTF
d_call: TRBD1; cdr3_length: 16; clone_size: -; v_call: TRBV6-1; j_call: TRBJ2-3; cdr3_nt: TGTGCCAGCAGTGAGGGGGACAGGGGGATCACAGATACGCAGTATTTT; cdr3_aa: CASSEGDRGITDTQYF
d_call: -; cdr3_length: 13; clone_size: -; v_call: TRBV7-9; j_call: TRBJ1-3; cdr3_nt: TGTGCCAGCAGCTCAGGGGTTGGAAACACCATATATTTT; cdr3_aa: CASSSGVGNTIYF
d_call: TRBD1; cdr3_length: 15; clone_size: -; v_call: TRBV7-9; j_call: TRBJ2-7; cdr3_nt: TGTGCCAGCAGCTTAGCTGCGGACAGGGGGATTGAGCAGTACTTC; cdr3_aa: CASSLAADRGIEQYF
d_call: TRBD1; cdr3_length: 14; clone_size: -; v_call: TRBV28; j_call: TRBJ1-1; cdr3_nt: TGTGCCAGCACCAGGGACAGGGGGGAACCTGAAGCTTTCTTT; cdr3_aa: CASTRDRGEPEAFF
d_call: -; cdr3_length: 11; clone_size: -; v_call: TRBV7-6; j_call: TRBJ1-4; cdr3_nt: TGTGGGGCAGGCTCCAATGAAAAACTGTTTTTT; cdr3_aa: CGAGSNEKLFF
d_call: -; cdr3_length: 15; clone_size: -; v_call: TRBV27; j_call: TRBJ1-6; cdr3_nt: TGTGCCAGCAGTACACTCACAGGGATTGGATCACCCCTCCACTTT; cdr3_aa: CASSTLTGIGSPLHF
d_call: TRBD1; cdr3_length: 16; clone_size: few; v_call: TRBV11-3; j_call: TRBJ1-1; cdr3_nt: TGTGCCAGCAGCGTGGAGCAGGGGGTCATGAACACTGAAGCTTTCTTT; cdr3_aa: CASSVEQGVMNTEAFF
d_call: -; cdr3_length: 14; clone_size: -; v_call: TRBV7-2; j_call: TRBJ2-3; cdr3_nt: TGTGCCAGCAGCTTTCAGGCCTCCACAGATACGCAGTATTTT; cdr3_aa: CASSFQASTDTQYF
d_call: -; cdr3_length: 15; clone_size: -; v_call: TRBV3-1/TRBV3-2; j_call: TRBJ2-1; cdr3_nt: TGTGCCAGCAGCCAAGAAGGTCAGGGGTACAATGAGCAGTTCTTC; cdr3_aa: CASSQEGQGYNEQFF
d_call: -; cdr3_length: 15; clone_size: -; v_call: TRBV5-4; j_call: TRBJ1-3; cdr3_nt: TGTGCCAGCAGCTTGGCGGGGGTTGGTGGAAACACCATATATTTT; cdr3_aa: CASSLAGVGGNTIYF
d_call: -; cdr3_length: 12; clone_size: few; v_call: TRBV6-5; j_call: TRBJ2-1; cdr3_nt: TGTGCCAGCATAGGACAGTCAAATGAGCAGTTCTTC; cdr3_aa: CASIGQSNEQFF
d_call: -; cdr3_length: 14; clone_size: -; v_call: TRBV5-1; j_call: TRBJ2-2; cdr3_nt: TGCGCCAGCAGCTTGTGGACAGATACCGGGGAGCTGTTTTTT; cdr3_aa: CASSLWTDTGELFF
d_call: -; cdr3_length: 13; clone_size: -; v_call: TRBV10-2; j_call: TRBJ1-5; cdr3_nt: TGCGCCACGAGAGGCAATAGCAATCAGCCCCAGCATTTT; cdr3_aa: CATRGNSNQPQHF
d_call: -; cdr3_length: 16; clone_size: once; v_call: TRBV5-1; j_call: TRBJ2-5; cdr3_nt: TGCGCCAGCAGCTTGGGGGCAGGTGAGGCGGGTCGGGCCCAGTACTTC; cdr3_aa: CASSLGAGEAGRAQYF
d_call: TRBD2; cdr3_length: 15; clone_size: -; v_call: TRBV5-6; j_call: TRBJ2-5; cdr3_nt: TGTGCCAGCAGCTTGGACCTAGCGGGAGAAGAGACCCAGTACTTC; cdr3_aa: CASSLDLAGEETQYF
d_call: TRBD1; cdr3_length: 15; clone_size: -; v_call: TRBV3-1/TRBV3-2; j_call: TRBJ1-1; cdr3_nt: TGTGCCAGCAGCCAAGGACAGGGGGGGGTGACTGAAGCTTTCTTT; cdr3_aa: CASSQGQGGVTEAFF
d_call: -; cdr3_length: 15; clone_size: few; v_call: TRBV6-5; j_call: TRBJ2-7; cdr3_nt: TGTGCCAGCAGCGCAGAGATAGGGCAGGGTAAAAAAAAGTACTTC; cdr3_aa: CASSAEIGQGKKKYF
d_call: TRBD1; cdr3_length: 14; clone_size: -; v_call: TRBV4-1; j_call: TRBJ2-3; cdr3_nt: TGCGCCAGCGCCGGGACAGGGGCAACAGATACGCAGTATTTT; cdr3_aa: CASAGTGATDTQYF
d_call: -; cdr3_length: 13; clone_size: -; v_call: TRBV6-5; j_call: TRBJ2-4; cdr3_nt: TGTGCCAGCATAGGGGTGGGCAAAAACATTCAGTACTTC; cdr3_aa: CASIGVGKNIQYF
d_call: -; cdr3_length: 12; clone_size: few; v_call: TRBV11-3; j_call: TRBJ2-3; cdr3_nt: TGTGCCAGCAGCTTAGACGGTGGTACGCAGTATTTT; cdr3_aa: CASSLDGGTQYF
d_call: -; cdr3_length: 13; clone_size: -; v_call: TRBV19; j_call: TRBJ2-7; cdr3_nt: TGTGCCAGTAAGGGCAGGGGATTCTACGAGCAGTACTTC; cdr3_aa: CASKGRGFYEQYF
d_call: -; cdr3_length: 15; clone_size: -; v_call: TRBV6-5; j_call: TRBJ1-6; cdr3_nt: TGTGCCAGCAGGGCTGACAGAGCCCATAATTCACCCCTCCACTTT; cdr3_aa: CASRADRAHNSPLHF
d_call: -; cdr3_length: 14; clone_size: -; v_call: TRBV7-2; j_call: TRBJ1-4; cdr3_nt: TGTGCCAGCAGTCGAGGGGGGACTAGGGAAAAACTGTTTTTT; cdr3_aa: CASSRGGTREKLFF
d_call: -; cdr3_length: 15; clone_size: -; v_call: TRBV5-4; j_call: TRBJ2-3; cdr3_nt: TGTGCCAGCAGCTTAGTTGGAGCAGTTACAGATACGCAGTATTTT; cdr3_aa: CASSLVGAVTDTQYF
d_call: TRBD1; cdr3_length: 14; clone_size: -; v_call: TRBV28; j_call: TRBJ1-5; cdr3_nt: TGTGCCAGCAGTTATACAGGGGTTGATCAGCCCCAGCATTTT; cdr3_aa: CASSYTGVDQPQHF
d_call: -; cdr3_length: 16; clone_size: -; v_call: TRBV28; j_call: TRBJ2-5; cdr3_nt: TGTGCCAGCAGTTATCGGCTCTGGCGGACACAAGAGACCCAGTACTTC; cdr3_aa: CASSYRLWRTQETQYF
d_call: -; cdr3_length: 14; clone_size: -; v_call: TRBV2; j_call: TRBJ1-1; cdr3_nt: TGTGCCAGCAGGGGTGAGCAGGGTCGTGCTGAAGCTTTCTTT; cdr3_aa: CASRGEQGRAEAFF
d_call: -; cdr3_length: 13; clone_size: -; v_call: TRBV28; j_call: TRBJ2-3; cdr3_nt: TGTGCCAGCAGTCCCCCTAGCACAGATACGCAGTATTTT; cdr3_aa: CASSPPSTDTQYF
d_call: TRBD1; cdr3_length: 15; clone_size: few; v_call: TRBV15; j_call: TRBJ2-2; cdr3_nt: TGTGCCACCAGCAAGACTGGGACAGTAGGCGGGGAGCTGTTTTTT; cdr3_aa: CATSKTGTVGGELFF
d_call: -; cdr3_length: 15; clone_size: -; v_call: TRBV6-5; j_call: TRBJ1-1; cdr3_nt: TGTGCCAGCAGGGCAAGGGACACCATGAACACTGAAGCTTTCTTT; cdr3_aa: CASRARDTMNTEAFF
d_call: -; cdr3_length: 13; clone_size: -; v_call: TRBV6-5; j_call: TRBJ2-3; cdr3_nt: TGTGCCAGCAGGATCAGCGGCACAGATACGCAGTATTTT; cdr3_aa: CASRISGTDTQYF
d_call: -; cdr3_length: 15; clone_size: once; v_call: TRBV6-6; j_call: TRBJ2-5; cdr3_nt: TGTGCCAGCAGTTACTACACAGGGTCCCAAGAGACCCAGTACTTC; cdr3_aa: CASSYYTGSQETQYF
d_call: TRBD1; cdr3_length: 13; clone_size: -; v_call: TRBV30; j_call: TRBJ1-2; cdr3_nt: TGTGCCTGGGGCACAGGGGGCTTCGGGGGCTACACCTTC; cdr3_aa: CAWGTGGFGGYTF
d_call: TRBD2; cdr3_length: 16; clone_size: -; v_call: TRBV5-4; j_call: TRBJ2-3; cdr3_nt: TGTGCCAGCAGCCCCGGGGGGGGTGCTAACACAGATACGCAGTATTTT; cdr3_aa: CASSPGGGANTDTQYF
d_call: -; cdr3_length: 17; clone_size: few; v_call: TRBV9; j_call: TRBJ1-2; cdr3_nt: TGTGCCAGCAGCGTAGCGGTCGCGGGGGGGCTTGACTATGGCTACACCTTC; cdr3_aa: CASSVAVAGGLDYGYTF
d_call: TRBD1; cdr3_length: 15; clone_size: -; v_call: TRBV5-1; j_call: TRBJ2-7; cdr3_nt: TGCGCCAGCAGCCCCAGCGGGACAGGGGGGTACGAGCAGTACTTC; cdr3_aa: CASSPSGTGGYEQYF
d_call: -; cdr3_length: 11; clone_size: -; v_call: TRBV28; j_call: TRBJ2-3; cdr3_nt: TGTGCCAGCAGCCCCCTGGATACGCAGTATTTT; cdr3_aa: CASSPLDTQYF
d_call: TRBD1; cdr3_length: 15; clone_size: -; v_call: TRBV24-1; j_call: TRBJ2-7; cdr3_nt: TGTGCCACCAGTGATCCAAAGGGACAGGGGGACGAGCAGTACTTC; cdr3_aa: CATSDPKGQGDEQYF
d_call: -; cdr3_length: 14; clone_size: -; v_call: TRBV28; j_call: TRBJ1-2; cdr3_nt: TGTGCCAGCAGTTCTCCACAGGGAGGGTATGGCTACACCTTC; cdr3_aa: CASSSPQGGYGYTF
d_call: -; cdr3_length: 15; clone_size: once; v_call: TRBV5-6; j_call: TRBJ2-2; cdr3_nt: TGTGCCAGCAGCTTGGTGGTCCAGGAGGACGGGGAGCTGTTTTTT; cdr3_aa: CASSLVVQEDGELFF
d_call: -; cdr3_length: 13; clone_size: -; v_call: TRBV5-1; j_call: TRBJ2-3; cdr3_nt: TGCGCCAGCAGCTTGGAGGGAGGAGAAACGCAGTATTTT; cdr3_aa: CASSLEGGETQYF
d_call: -; cdr3_length: 13; clone_size: once; v_call: TRBV6-5; j_call: TRBJ2-5; cdr3_nt: TGTGCCAGCAGTACGGGGTCACAAGAGACCCAGTACTTC; cdr3_aa: CASSTGSQETQYF